Listed below are T cell receptor beta chains from one sample, sequenced in a study of blood T cell repertoires in COVID-19. Data came from immunoSEQ multiplex PCR; TCRdb stores just in-frame clones and leaves some out. Among about 77,000 clones listed, 75% to 90% were seen once. The sample comprised peripheral blood. Every receptor here comes from a woman in her 70s with acute or convalescent COVID-19. Each CDR3 is given with its conserved first and last residue. Size tells how often a clone was seen (once, few, many) or the class of an expanded clone, and some rows leave it out.

clone_size	v_call	j_call	cdr3_aa
.	TRBV5-1	TRBJ2-3	CASSLRETGGADTQYF
few	TRBV4-3	TRBJ2-2	CASSQDTGSAGELFF
few	TRBV5-4	TRBJ2-7	CASSMDRSSYEQYF
.	TRBV7-9	TRBJ2-7	CASSYGEEGYYEQYF
.	TRBV5-4	TRBJ2-2	CASSLALGQGTGELFF
few	TRBV19	TRBJ2-1	CASSIQLGRGNGNEQFF
.	TRBV18	TRBJ1-4	CASSPSQGVREKLFF
.	TRBV6-5	TRBJ1-6	CASSYWRQLNSPLHF
.	TRBV19	TRBJ1-1	CAALKNTEAFF
.	TRBV5-1	TRBJ1-6	CASSLEVSSYNSPLHF
.	TRBV6-2/TRBV6-3	TRBJ1-1	CASSFGTSLPNTEAFF
few	TRBV6-5	TRBJ1-5	CARYYTGHTNQPQHF
.	TRBV19	TRBJ1-2	CATGRQGAGTYGYTF
.	TRBV4-1	TRBJ2-3	CASSQVLGTDTQYF
.	TRBV4-1	TRBJ1-4	CASRGPALNEKLFF
.	TRBV6-1	TRBJ2-7	CASSAGLAGGPTYEQYF
once	TRBV27	TRBJ1-6	CASSFWTENSPLHF
.	TRBV5-6	TRBJ2-3	CASTLRTGGGTDTQYF
.	TRBV3-1/TRBV3-2	TRBJ2-7	CASSQDWLAGDSYEQYF
once	TRBV29-1	TRBJ1-1	CSALTPMNTEAFF
.	TRBV7-9	TRBJ1-2	CASSYGQGVIGGYTF
few	TRBV19	TRBJ2-1	CASSNPGVPRTSEQFF
few	TRBV6-5	TRBJ2-5	CAAGAGEETQYF
.	TRBV29-1	TRBJ2-5	CSVEVYRGTETQYF
.	TRBV12-3/TRBV12-4	TRBJ1-6	CASSFGGNSPLHF
few	TRBV7-6	TRBJ1-2	CASSLGGRGMQGYTF
.	TRBV4-2	TRBJ2-7	CASSLPGTYEQYF
once	TRBV3-1/TRBV3-2	TRBJ2-7	CASSPGQFTYEQYF
.	TRBV6-5	TRBJ1-2	CASRIATGGYGYTF
few	TRBV3-1/TRBV3-2	TRBJ1-5	CASISKGAGNQPQHF
.	TRBV5-1	TRBJ2-7	CASSYASGGNEQYF
.	TRBV11-3	TRBJ2-7	CASSSRGIEQYF
.	TRBV7-9	TRBJ2-7	CASSLLGTGNEQYF
.	TRBV3-1/TRBV3-2	TRBJ1-1	CASSQVQENTEAFF
.	TRBV13	TRBJ1-2	CASSPVGTGNGYTF
few	TRBV3-1/TRBV3-2	TRBJ1-3	CASSPRQGLDGNTIYF
.	TRBV7-6	TRBJ2-2	CASSAQTGGTSTGELFF
.	TRBV3-1/TRBV3-2	TRBJ2-2	CASRPVAGGVTGELFF
.	TRBV14	TRBJ2-2	CASSHTGNTGELFF
.	TRBV23-1	TRBJ2-7	CANSSPGQGTYEQYF